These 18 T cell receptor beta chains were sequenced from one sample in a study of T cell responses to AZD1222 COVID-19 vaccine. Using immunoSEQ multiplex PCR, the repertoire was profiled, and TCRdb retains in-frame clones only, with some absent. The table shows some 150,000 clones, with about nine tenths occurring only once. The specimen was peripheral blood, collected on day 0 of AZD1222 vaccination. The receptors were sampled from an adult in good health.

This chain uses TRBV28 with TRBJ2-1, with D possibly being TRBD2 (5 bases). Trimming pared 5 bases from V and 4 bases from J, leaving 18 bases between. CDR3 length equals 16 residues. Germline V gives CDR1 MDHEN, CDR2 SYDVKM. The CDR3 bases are TGTGCCAGCAGTCCTTCCGGGCTAGCATCTTACAATGAGCAGTTCTTC. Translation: CASSPSGLASYNEQFF.

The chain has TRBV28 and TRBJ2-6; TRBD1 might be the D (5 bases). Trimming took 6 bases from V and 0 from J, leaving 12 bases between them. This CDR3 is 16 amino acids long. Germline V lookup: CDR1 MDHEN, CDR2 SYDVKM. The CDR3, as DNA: TGTGCCAGCAGACCAGGGTTCGGCTCTGGGGCCAACGTCCTGACTTTC. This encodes CASRPGFGSGANVLTF.

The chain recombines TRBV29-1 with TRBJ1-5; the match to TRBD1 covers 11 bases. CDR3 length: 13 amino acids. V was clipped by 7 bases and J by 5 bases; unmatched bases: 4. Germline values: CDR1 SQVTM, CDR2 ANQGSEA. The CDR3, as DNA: TGCAGCGCGGGACAGGGGGGAGATCAGCCCCAGCATTTT. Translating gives CSAGQGGDQPQHF.

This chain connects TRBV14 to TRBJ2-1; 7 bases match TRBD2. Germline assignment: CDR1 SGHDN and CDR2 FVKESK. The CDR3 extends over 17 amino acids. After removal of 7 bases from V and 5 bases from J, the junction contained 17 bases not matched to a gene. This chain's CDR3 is CASNPLSHSREDNEQFF. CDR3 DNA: TGTGCCAGCAACCCATTATCGCACTCCCGGGAGGACAATGAGCAGTTCTTC.

CDR3 amino acids: CASKQTNTGELFF. Here the CDR3 DNA reads TGTGCCAGCAAGCAGACGAACACCGGGGAGCTGTTTTTT. The chain recombines TRBV28 with TRBJ2-2; D is unresolved. The germline V and J ends were trimmed by 7 bases and 0 bases, with 6 bases remaining between them. The CDR3 sequence is 13 residues long. Germline V CDR1 and CDR2: MDHEN, SYDVKM.

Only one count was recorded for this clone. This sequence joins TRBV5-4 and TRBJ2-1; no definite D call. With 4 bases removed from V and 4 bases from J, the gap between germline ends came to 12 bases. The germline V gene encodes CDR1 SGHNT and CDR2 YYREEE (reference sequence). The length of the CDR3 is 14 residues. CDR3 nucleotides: TGTGCCAGCAGCCTGGCTACGGAGTACAATGAGCAGTTCTTC. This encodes CASSLATEYNEQFF.

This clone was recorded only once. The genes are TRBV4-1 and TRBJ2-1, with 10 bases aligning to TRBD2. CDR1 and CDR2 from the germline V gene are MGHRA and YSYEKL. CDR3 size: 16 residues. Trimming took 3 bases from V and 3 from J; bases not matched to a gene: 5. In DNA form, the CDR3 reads TGCGCCAGCAGCCAGGATAGCGGGGGGTACTACAATGAGCAGTTCTTC. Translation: CASSQDSGGYYNEQFF.

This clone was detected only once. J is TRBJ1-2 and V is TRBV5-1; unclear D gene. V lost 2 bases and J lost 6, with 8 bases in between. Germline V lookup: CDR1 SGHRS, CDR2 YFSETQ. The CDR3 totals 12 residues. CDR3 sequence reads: CASSLRRDGYTF. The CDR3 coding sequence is TGCGCCAGCAGCTTAAGGCGTGATGGCTACACCTTC.

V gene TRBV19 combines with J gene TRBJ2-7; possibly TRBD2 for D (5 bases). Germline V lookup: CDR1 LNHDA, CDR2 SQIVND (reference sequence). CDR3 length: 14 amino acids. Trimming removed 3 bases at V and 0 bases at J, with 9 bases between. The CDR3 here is CASSMGDNSYEQYF. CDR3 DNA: TGTGCCAGTAGTATGGGAGACAACTCCTACGAGCAGTACTTC. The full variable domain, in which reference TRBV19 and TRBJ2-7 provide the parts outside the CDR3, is DGGITQSPKYLFRKEGQNVTLSCEQNLNHDAMYWYRQDPGQGLRLIYYSQIVNDFQKGDIAEGYSVSREKKESFPLTVTSAQKNPTAFYLCASSMGDNSYEQYFGPGTRLTVT.

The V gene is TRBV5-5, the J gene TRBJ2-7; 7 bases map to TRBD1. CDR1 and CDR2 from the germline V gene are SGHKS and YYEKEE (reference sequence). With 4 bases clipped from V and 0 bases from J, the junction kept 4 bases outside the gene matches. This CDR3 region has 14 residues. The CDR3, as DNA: TGTGCCAGCAGCGCCCGGGACAGCTCCTACGAGCAGTACTTC. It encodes CASSARDSSYEQYF.

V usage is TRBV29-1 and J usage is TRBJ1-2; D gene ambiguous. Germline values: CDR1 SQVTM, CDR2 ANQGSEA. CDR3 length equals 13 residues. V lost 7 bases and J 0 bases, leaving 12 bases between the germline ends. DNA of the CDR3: TGCAGCGCATACATTCGAACTAACTATGGCTACACCTTC. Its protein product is CSAYIRTNYGYTF.

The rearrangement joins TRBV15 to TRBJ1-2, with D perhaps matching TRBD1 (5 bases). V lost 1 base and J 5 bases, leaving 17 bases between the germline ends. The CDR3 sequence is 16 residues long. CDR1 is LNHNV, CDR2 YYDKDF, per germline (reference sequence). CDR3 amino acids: CATSRAGGGYIYGYTF. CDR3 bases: TGTGCCACCAGCAGAGCTGGGGGAGGGTATATTTATGGCTACACCTTC.

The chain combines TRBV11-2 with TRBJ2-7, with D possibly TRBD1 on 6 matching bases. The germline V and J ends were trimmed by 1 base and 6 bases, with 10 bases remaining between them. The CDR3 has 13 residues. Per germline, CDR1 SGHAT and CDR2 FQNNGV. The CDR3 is CASSLVQGFEQYF. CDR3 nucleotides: TGTGCCAGCAGCTTAGTCCAGGGGTTCGAGCAGTACTTC.

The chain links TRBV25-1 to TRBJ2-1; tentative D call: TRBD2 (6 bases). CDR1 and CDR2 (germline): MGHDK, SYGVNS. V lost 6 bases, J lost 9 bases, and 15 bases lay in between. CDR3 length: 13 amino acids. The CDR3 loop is CASRPGGWVEQFF. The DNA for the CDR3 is TGTGCCAGCAGGCCTGGGGGGTGGGTTGAGCAGTTCTTC.

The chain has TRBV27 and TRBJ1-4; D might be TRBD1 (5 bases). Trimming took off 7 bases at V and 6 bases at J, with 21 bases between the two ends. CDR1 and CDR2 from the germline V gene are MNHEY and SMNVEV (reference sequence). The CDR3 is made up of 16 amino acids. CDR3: CASKPKFVGGDEKLFF. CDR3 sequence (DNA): TGTGCCAGCAAACCAAAATTTGTCGGGGGGGATGAAAAACTGTTTTTT.

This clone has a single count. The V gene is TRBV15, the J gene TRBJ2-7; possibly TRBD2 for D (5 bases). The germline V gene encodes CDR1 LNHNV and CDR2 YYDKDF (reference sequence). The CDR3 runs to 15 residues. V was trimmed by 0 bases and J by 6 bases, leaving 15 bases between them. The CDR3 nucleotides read TGTGCCACCAGCAGAGATCCTGGACGGGGATCCGAGCAGTACTTC. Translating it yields CATSRDPGRGSEQYF.

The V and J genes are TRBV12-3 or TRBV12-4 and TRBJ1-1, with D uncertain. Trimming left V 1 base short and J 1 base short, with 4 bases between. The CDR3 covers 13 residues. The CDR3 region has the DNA TGTGCCAGCAGTTTAGGGGAGAACACTGAAGCTTTCTTT. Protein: CASSLGENTEAFF.

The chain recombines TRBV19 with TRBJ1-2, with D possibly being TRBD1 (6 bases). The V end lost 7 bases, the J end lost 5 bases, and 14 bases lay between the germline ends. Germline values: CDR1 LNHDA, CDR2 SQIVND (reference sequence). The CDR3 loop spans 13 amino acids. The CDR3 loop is CASKSQGGYGYTF. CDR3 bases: TGTGCCAGTAAGAGCCAAGGGGGGTATGGCTACACCTTC.